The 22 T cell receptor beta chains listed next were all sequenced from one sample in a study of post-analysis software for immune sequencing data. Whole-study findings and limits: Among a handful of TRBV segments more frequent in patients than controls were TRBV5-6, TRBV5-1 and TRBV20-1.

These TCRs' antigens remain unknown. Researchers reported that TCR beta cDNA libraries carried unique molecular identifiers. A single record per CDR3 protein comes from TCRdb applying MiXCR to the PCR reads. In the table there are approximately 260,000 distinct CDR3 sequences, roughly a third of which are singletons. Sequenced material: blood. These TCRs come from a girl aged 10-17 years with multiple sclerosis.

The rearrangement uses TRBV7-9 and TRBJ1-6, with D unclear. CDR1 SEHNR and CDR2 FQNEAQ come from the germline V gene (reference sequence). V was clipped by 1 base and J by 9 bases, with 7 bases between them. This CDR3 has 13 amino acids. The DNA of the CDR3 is TGTGCCAGCAGCTTAGAAGGGTCTTCACCCCTCCACTTT. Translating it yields CASSLEGSSPLHF.

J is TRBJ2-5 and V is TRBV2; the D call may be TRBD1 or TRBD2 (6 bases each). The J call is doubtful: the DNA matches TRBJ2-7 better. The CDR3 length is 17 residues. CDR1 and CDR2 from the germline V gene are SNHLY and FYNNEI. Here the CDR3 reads CASSVPTLRGAIYEQYF. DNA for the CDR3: TGTGCCAGCAGTGTACCGACTTTGAGGGGGGCTATCTACGAGCAGTACTTC.

The CDR3 bases are TGTGCCACCAGTGACCCGGGACCCAGCTCTGGAAACACCATATATTTT. This gives the protein CATSDPGPSSGNTIYF. The genes are TRBV24-1 and TRBJ1-3, with a tentative D call TRBD1 (5 bases). The CDR3 is 16 residues long. Trimming left V 4 bases short and J 0 bases short, with 12 bases between. Germline loops: CDR1 KGHDR, CDR2 SFDVKD.

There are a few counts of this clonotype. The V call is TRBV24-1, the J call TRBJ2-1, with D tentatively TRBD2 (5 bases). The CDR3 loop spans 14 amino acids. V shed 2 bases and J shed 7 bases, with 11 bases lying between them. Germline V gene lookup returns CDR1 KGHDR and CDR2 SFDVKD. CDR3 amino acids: CATSDSWTVNEQFF. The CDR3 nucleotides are TGTGCCACCAGTGATTCTTGGACTGTGAATGAGCAGTTCTTC.

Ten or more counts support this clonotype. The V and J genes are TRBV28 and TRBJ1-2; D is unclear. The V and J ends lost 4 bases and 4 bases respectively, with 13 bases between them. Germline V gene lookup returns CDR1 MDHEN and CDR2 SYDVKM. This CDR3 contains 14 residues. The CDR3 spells CASSSKGRGYGYTF. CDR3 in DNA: TGTGCCAGCAGTTCCAAGGGTCGTGGCTATGGCTACACCTTC.

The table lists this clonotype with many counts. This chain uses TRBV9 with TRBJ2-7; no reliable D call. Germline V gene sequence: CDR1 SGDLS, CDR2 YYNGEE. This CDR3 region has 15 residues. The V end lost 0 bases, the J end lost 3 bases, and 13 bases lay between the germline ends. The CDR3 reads CASSVALGLNYEQYF. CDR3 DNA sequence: TGTGCCAGCAGCGTAGCCTTAGGGCTAAACTACGAGCAGTACTTC.

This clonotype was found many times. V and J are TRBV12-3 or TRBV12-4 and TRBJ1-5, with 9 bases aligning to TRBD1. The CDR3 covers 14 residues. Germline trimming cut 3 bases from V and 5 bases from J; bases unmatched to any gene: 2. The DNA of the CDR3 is TGTGCCAGCAGTTTCGACAGGGGGGATCAGCCCCAGCATTTT. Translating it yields CASSFDRGDQPQHF.

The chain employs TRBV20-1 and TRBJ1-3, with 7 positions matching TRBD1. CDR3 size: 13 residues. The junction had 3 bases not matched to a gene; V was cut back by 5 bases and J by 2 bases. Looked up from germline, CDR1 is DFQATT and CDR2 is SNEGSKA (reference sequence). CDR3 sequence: CSAYDRAGNTIYF. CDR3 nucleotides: TGCAGTGCTTACGACAGGGCTGGAAACACCATATATTTT.

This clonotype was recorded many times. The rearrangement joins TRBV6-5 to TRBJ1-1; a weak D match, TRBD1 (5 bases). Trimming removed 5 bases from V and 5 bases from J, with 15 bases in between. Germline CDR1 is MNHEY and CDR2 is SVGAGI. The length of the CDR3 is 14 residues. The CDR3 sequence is CASSHRGGETEAFF. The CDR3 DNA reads TGTGCCAGCAGTCATCGGGGGGGAGAGACTGAAGCTTTCTTT.

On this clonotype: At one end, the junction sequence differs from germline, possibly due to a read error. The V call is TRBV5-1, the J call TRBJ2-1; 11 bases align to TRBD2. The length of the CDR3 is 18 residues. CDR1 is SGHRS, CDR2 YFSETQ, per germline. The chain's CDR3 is CASSLALAGEISYYEQFF. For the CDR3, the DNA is TGCGCCAGCAGCTTGGCACTAGCGGGAGAAATCTCCTACTATGAGCAGTTCTTC.

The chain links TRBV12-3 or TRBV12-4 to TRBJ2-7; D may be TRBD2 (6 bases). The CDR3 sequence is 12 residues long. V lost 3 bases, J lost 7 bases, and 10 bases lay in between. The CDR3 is CASSFARGEQYF. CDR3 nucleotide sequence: TGTGCCAGCAGTTTCGCCCGGGGGGAGCAGTACTTC.

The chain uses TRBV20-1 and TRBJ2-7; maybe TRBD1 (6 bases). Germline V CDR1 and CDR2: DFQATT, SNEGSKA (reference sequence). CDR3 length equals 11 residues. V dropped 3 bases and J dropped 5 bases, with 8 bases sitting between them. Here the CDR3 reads CSARNRDEQYF. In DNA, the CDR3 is TGCAGTGCTAGGAACAGGGACGAGCAGTACTTC.

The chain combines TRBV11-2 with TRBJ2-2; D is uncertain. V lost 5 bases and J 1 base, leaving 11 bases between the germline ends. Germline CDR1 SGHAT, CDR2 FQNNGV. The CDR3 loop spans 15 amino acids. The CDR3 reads CASSPSSGNTGELFF. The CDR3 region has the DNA TGTGCCAGCAGCCCTTCATCAGGGAACACCGGGGAGCTGTTTTTT.

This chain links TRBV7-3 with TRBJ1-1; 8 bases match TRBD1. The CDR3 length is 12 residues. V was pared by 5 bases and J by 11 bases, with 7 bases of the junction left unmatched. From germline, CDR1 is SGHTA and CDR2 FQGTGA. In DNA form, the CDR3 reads TGTGCCAGCAGCGAACTGACAGGGGATGCTTTCTTT. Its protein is CASSELTGDAFF.

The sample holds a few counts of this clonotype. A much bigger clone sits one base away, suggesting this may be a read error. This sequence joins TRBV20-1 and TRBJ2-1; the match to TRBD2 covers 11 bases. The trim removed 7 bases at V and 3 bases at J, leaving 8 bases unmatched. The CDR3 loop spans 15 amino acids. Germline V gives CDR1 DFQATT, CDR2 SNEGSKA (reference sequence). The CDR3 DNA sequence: TGCAGTGTTCTTGTCGGGACTAGCGGCTACAATGAGCAGTTCTTC. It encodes CSVLVGTSGYNEQFF.

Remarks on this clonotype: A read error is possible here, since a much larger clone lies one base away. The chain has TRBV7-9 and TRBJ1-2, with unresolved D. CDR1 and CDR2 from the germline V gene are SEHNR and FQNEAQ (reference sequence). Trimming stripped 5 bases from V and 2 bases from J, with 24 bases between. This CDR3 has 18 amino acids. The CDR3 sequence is CASSPHLGSRPPNYGYTF. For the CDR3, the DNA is TGTGCCAGCAGCCCACACCTGGGCAGCCGTCCCCCAAACTATGGCTACACCTTC.

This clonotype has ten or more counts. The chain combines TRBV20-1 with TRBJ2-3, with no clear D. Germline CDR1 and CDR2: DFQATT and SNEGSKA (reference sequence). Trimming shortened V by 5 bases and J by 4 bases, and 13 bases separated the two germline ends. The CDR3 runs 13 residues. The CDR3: CSALFRAADTQYF. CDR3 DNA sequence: TGCAGTGCTCTTTTTCGTGCGGCAGATACGCAGTATTTT.

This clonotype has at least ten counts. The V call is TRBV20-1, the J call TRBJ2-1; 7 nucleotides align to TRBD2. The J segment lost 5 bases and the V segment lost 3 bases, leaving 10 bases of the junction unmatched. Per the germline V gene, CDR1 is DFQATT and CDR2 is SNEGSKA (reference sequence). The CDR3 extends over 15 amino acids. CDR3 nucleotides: TGCAGTGCTAGTGGGCTAGCGGCCCCTGACAATGAGCAGTTCTTC. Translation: CSASGLAAPDNEQFF.

This chain's CDR3 is CASSLVVTSGVGSSYNEQFF. For the CDR3, the DNA is TGTGCCAGCAGCTTAGTAGTGACTAGCGGGGTGGGTAGCTCCTACAATGAGCAGTTCTTC. The chain joins TRBV7-2 to TRBJ2-1; 11 bases fit TRBD2. V shed 1 base and J 0 bases; nucleotides not matched to a gene: 11. The germline V gene encodes CDR1 SGHTA and CDR2 FQGNSA. The CDR3 contains 20 residues.

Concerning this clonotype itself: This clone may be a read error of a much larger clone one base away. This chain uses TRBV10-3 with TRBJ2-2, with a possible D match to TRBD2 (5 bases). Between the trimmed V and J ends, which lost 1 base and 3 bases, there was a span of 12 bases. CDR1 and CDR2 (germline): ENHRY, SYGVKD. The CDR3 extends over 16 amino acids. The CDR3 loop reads CAISELGSEDTGELFF. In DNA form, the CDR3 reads TGTGCCATCAGTGAGTTGGGTAGCGAGGACACCGGGGAGCTGTTTTTT.

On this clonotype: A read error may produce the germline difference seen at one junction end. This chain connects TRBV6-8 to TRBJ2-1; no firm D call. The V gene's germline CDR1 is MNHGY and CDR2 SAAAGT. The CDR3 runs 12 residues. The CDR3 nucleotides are TGTGCCAGCAGATACTCGCCCGGGGAGCAGTTCTTC. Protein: CASRYSPGEQFF.

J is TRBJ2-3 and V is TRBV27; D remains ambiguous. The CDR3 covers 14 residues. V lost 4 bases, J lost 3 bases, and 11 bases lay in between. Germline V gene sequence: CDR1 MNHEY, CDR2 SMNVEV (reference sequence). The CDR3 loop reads CASSSYLTTDTQYF. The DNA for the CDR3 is TGTGCCAGCAGTTCGTACTTAACTACAGATACGCAGTATTTT.